This T cell receptor beta chain was obtained from a study of blood T cell repertoires in COVID-19. Study as a whole: Collection of acute and convalescent COVID-19 samples took place in the United States, Italy and Spain. Sample material is recorded as cDNA or gDNA derived from T cells, B-cell-depleted T cells, or PBMCs.

The CDR3 loop spans 15 amino acids. CDR1 and CDR2 (germline): LGHNA, YSLEER. The V and J ends lost 3 bases and 3 bases, in that order; junction bases with no gene match: 7. How the authors handled the data: Estimates of nucleated cell counts were drawn from the amplification of reference gene primers. Profiling relied on immunoSEQ multiplex PCR, and the TCRdb table lists in-frame clones only, not all of them. The V and J calls and clone size are taken from that table; D and trimming were inferred from the DNA. The table has approximately 220,000 clones, about 88% seen once. This clone was detected ten times or more.

The sequence was obtained from a man in his fifties or sixties with acute or convalescent COVID-19. The sample taken for sequencing was peripheral blood. The rearrangement joins TRBV4-3 to TRBJ2-7, with 8 bases fitting TRBD1. The CDR3 protein is CASSQAAGTGYEQYF. The CDR3 DNA follows: TGCGCCAGCAGCCAGGCCGCCGGGACAGGCTACGAGCAGTACTTC.